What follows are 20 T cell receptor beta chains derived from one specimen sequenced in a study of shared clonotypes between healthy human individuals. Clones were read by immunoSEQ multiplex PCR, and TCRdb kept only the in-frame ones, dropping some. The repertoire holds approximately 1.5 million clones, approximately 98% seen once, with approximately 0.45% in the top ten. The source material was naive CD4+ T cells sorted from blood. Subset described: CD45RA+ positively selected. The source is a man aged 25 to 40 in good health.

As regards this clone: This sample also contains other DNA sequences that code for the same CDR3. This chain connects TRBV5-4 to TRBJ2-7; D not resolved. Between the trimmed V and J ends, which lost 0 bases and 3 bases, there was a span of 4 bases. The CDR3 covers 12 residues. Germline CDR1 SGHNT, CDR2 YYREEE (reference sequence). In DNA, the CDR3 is TGTGCCAGCAGCTTGGGCCACTACGAGCAGTACTTC. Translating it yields CASSLGHYEQYF.

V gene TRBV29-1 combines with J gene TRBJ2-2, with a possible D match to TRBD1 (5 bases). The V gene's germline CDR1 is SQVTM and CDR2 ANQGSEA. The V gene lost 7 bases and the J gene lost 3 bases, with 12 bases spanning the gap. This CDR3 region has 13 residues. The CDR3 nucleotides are TGCAGCGGAAGACAGCTATACACCGGGGAGCTGTTTTTT. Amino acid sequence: CSGRQLYTGELFF.

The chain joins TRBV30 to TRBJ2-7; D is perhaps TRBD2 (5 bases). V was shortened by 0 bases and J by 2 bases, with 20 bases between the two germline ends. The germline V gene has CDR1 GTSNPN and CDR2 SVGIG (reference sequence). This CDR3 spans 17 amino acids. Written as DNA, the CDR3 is TGTGCCTGGAGTGTATCGTTGGTCGGGCGGGCACCCTACGAGCAGTACTTC. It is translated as CAWSVSLVGRAPYEQYF. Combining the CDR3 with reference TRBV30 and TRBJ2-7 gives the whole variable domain SQTIHQWPATLVQPVGSPLSLECTVEGTSNPNLYWYRQAAGRGLQLLFYSVGIGQISSEVPQNLSASRPQDRQFILSSKKLLLSDSGFYLCAWSVSLVGRAPYEQYFGPGTRLTVT.

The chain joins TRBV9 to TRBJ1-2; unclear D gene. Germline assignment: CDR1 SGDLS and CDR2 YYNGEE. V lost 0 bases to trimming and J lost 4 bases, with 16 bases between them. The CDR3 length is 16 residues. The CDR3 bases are TGTGCCAGCAGCGTAGGGGGTTCCCCACAAATCTATGGCTACACCTTC. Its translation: CASSVGGSPQIYGYTF.

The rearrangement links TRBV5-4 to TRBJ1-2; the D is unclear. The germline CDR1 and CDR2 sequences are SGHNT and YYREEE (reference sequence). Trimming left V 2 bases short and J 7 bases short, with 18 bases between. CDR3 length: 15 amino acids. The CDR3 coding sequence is TGTGCCAGCAGCTTTCAGGCGGCCGGAGCACTTGGCTACACCTTC. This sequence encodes CASSFQAAGALGYTF.

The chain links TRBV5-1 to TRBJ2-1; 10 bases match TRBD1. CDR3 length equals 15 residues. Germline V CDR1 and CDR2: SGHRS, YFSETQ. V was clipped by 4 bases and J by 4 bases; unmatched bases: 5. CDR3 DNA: TGCGCCAGCAGCCGCCGGGACAGGGGATACAATGAGCAGTTCTTC. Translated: CASSRRDRGYNEQFF.

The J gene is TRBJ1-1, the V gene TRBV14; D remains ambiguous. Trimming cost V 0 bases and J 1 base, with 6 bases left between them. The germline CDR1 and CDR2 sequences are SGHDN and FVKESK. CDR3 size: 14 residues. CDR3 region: CASSQDAWNTEAFF. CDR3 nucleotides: TGTGCCAGCAGCCAAGATGCCTGGAACACTGAAGCTTTCTTT.

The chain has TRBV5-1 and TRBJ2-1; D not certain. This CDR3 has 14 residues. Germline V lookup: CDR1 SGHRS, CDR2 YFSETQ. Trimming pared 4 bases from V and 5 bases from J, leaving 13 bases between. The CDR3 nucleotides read TGCGCCAGCAGCGACCGGGTCCCGAACAATGAGCAGTTCTTC. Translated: CASSDRVPNNEQFF. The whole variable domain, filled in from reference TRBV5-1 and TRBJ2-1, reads KAGVTQTPRYLIKTRGQQVTLSCSPISGHRSVSWYQQTPGQGLQFLFEYFSETQRNKGNFPGRFSGRQFSNSRSEMNVSTLELGDSALYLCASSDRVPNNEQFFGPGTRLTVL.

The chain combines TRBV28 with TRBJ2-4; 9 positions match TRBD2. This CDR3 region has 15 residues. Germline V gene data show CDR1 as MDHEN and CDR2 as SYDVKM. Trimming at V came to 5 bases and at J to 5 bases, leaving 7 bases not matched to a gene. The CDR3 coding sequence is TGTGCCAGCAGTCTAGCGGGGCTACTCGAAAACATTCAGTACTTC. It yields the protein CASSLAGLLENIQYF.

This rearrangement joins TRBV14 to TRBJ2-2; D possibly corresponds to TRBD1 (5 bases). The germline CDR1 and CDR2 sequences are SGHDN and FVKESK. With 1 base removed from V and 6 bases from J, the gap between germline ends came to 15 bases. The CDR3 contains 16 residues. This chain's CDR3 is CASSQVRVALPGELFF. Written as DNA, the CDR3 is TGTGCCAGCAGCCAAGTCAGGGTTGCTCTTCCCGGGGAGCTGTTTTTT.

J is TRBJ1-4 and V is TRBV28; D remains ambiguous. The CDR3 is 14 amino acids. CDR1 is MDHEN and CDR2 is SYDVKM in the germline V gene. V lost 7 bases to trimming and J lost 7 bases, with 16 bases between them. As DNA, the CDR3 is TGTGCCAGCACTACAGTGGAGTTTCGTGAAAAACTGTTTTTT. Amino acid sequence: CASTTVEFREKLFF.

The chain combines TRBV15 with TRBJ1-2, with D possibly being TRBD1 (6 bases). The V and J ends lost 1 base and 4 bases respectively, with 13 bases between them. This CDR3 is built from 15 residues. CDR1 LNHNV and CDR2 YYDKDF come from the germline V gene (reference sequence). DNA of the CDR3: TGTGCCACCAGCAGAGGACAGGCCACCGGCTATGGCTACACCTTC. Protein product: CATSRGQATGYGYTF. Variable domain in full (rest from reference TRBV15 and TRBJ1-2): DAMVIQNPRYQVTQFGKPVTLSCSQTLNHNVMYWYQQKSSQAPKLLFHYYDKDFNNEADTPDNFQSRRPNTSFCFLDIRSPGLGDTAMYLCATSRGQATGYGYTFGSGTRLTVV.

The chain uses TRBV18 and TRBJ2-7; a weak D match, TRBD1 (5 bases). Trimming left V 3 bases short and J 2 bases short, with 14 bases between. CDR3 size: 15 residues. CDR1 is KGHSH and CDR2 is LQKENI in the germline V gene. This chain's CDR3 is CASSPQGLSAYEQYF. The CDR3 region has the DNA TGTGCCAGCTCACCCCAGGGTTTGTCTGCCTACGAGCAGTACTTC.

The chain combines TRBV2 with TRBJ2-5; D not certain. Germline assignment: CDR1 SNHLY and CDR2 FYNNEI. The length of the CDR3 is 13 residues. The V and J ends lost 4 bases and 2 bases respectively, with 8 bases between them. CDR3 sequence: CASSVSRQETQYF. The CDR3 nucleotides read TGTGCCAGCAGTGTTAGCAGACAAGAGACCCAGTACTTC.

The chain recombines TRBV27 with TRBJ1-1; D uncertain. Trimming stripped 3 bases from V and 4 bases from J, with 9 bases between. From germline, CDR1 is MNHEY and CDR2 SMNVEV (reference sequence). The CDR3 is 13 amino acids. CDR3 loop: CASSFLGRTEAFF. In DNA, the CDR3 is TGTGCCAGCAGTTTTTTAGGGCGCACTGAAGCTTTCTTT.

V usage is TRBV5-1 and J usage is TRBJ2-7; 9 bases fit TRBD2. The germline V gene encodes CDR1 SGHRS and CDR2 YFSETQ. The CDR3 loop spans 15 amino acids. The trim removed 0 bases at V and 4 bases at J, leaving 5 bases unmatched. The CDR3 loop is CASSLEAGGMYEQYF. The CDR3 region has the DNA TGCGCCAGCAGCTTGGAGGCGGGAGGGATGTACGAGCAGTACTTC.

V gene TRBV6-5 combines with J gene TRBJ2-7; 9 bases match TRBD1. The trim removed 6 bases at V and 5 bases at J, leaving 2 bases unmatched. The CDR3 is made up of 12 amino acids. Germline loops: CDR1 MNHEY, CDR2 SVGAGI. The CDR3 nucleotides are TGTGCCAGCAGCAACAGGGGGCACGAGCAGTACTTC. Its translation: CASSNRGHEQYF.

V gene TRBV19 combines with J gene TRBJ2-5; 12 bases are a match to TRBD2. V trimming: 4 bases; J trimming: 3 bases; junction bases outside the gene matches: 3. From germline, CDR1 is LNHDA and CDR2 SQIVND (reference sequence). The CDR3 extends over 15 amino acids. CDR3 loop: CASSRLAGVEETQYF. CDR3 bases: TGTGCCAGTAGTAGACTAGCGGGAGTTGAAGAGACCCAGTACTTC.

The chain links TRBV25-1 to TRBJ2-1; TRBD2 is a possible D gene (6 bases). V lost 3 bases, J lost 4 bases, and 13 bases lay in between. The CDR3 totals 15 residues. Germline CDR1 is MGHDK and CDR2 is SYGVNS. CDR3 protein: CASSDGREVYNEQFF. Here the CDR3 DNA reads TGTGCCAGCAGTGACGGCAGGGAGGTGTACAATGAGCAGTTCTTC.

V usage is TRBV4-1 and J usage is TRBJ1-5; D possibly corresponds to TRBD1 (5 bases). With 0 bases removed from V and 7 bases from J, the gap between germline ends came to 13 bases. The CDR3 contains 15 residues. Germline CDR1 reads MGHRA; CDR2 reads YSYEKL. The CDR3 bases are TGCGCCAGCAGCCAAGATTTAGCAAAGGGGCAGCCCCAGCATTTT. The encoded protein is CASSQDLAKGQPQHF.